This TCR beta chain emerged from a study of low-dose radiotherapy and immunotherapy resistance in tumors. Study overall: One day before radiation and immunotherapy, intravenous cyclophosphamide 200 mg/m2 was administered, with this repeated every two weeks. With cycle 1 day 1 as the start, patients took oral aspirin 300 mg daily for four cycles.

This clonotype was picked up many times. Covering alpha and beta chains, TRAV- and TRBV-specific primers were used for the first-strand cDNA. The PCR that amplified TCRs ran for around 22 cycles, relying on a constant-region primer and a V-primer adapter. One entry per CDR3 protein, called by TCRdb with MiXCR from the reads. In the table there are under 90,000 distinct CDR3 sequences, roughly a sixth of which are singletons. This CDR3 contains 17 residues. Losses at the gene ends were 4 bases for V and 1 base for J; bases not matched to a gene: 2. Time point given: before trial treatment. Administered to the donors were nivolumab, ipilimumab, aspirin, low-dose cyclophosphamide and low-dose radiotherapy. Solid tumors that lacked tumor-infiltrating lymphocytes and were advanced were present in eligible patients.

This TCR was sampled from a male donor with prostate cancer. The source was PBMCs, collected before treatment. This chain links TRBV12-3 or TRBV12-4 with TRBJ2-2; 14 nucleotides line up with TRBD2. CDR3 DNA: TGTGCCAGCAGTTCGGGACTAGCGGGAGTGAACACCGGGGAGCTGTTTTTT. Translated, it gives CASSSGLAGVNTGELFF.